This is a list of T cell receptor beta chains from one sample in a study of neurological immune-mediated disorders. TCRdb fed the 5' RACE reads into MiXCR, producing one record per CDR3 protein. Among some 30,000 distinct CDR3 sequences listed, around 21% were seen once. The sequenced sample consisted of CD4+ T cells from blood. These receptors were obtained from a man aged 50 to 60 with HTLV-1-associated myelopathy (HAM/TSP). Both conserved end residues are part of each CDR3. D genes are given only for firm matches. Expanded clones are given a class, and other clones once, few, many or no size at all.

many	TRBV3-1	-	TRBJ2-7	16	CASSQGVGSRSYEQYF	TGTGCCAGCAGCCAAGGGGTCGGGAGCCGCTCCTACGAGCAGTACTTC
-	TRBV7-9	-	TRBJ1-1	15	CASRFNTGKNTEAFF	TGTGCCAGCAGATTTAATACAGGGAAGAACACTGAAGCTTTCTTT
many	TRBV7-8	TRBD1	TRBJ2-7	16	CASSARDRGLSYEQYF	TGTGCCAGCAGCGCCCGGGACAGGGGGCTCTCCTACGAGCAGTACTTC
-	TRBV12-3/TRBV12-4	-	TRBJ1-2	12	CASSLGLGGYTF	TGTGCCAGCAGTTTGGGATTGGGGGGCTACACCTTC
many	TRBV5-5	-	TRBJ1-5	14	CASSLATNNQPQHF	TGTGCCAGCAGCTTGGCCACAAACAATCAGCCCCAGCATTTT
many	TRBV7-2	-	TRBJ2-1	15	CASSLVIVAKTEQFF	TGTGCCAGCAGCTTAGTTATCGTAGCGAAGACAGAGCAGTTCTTC
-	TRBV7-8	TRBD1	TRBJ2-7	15	CASSLGTGPMDEQYF	TGTGCCAGCAGCTTAGGGACAGGGCCGATGGACGAGCAGTACTTC
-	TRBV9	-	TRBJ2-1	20	CASSLPIQGRGQSFYNEQFF	TGTGCCAGCAGCCTACCAATCCAAGGGAGGGGGCAAAGCTTCTACAATGAGCAGTTCTTC
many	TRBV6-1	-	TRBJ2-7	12	CASSEKGTEQYF	TGTGCCAGCAGTGAGAAGGGAACCGAGCAGTACTTC
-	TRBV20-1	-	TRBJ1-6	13	CSASRYKDSPLYF	TGCAGTGCTAGCCGGTACAAGGATTCACCCCTCTACTTT
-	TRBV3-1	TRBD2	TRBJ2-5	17	CASSTLPSGGAGETQYF	TGTGCCAGCAGCACTTTGCCTAGCGGGGGGGCCGGTGAGACCCAGTACTTC
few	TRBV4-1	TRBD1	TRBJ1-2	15	CASSQPRDRGYGYTF	TGCGCCAGCAGCCAACCCCGGGACAGGGGGTATGGCTACACCTTC
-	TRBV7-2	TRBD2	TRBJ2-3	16	CASSRTSGGLTDTQYF	TGTGCCAGCAGTCGGACTAGCGGGGGCCTCACAGATACGCAGTATTTT
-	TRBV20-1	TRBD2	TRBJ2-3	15	CSAHRLAGGPDTQYF	TGCAGTGCTCACCGACTAGCGGGGGGCCCAGATACGCAGTATTTT
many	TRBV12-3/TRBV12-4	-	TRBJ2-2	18	CASSLGPAGRRRTGELFF	TGTGCCAGCAGTTTAGGGCCCGCAGGGAGGAGGCGCACCGGGGAGCTGTTTTTT
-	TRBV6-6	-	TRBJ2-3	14	CASSPQRRTDTQYF	TGTGCCAGCAGTCCGCAGAGAAGGACAGATACGCAGTATTTT
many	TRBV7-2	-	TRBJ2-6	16	CASSLKMGTGANVLTF	TGTGCCAGCAGCTTAAAGATGGGGACTGGGGCCAACGTCCTGACTTTC
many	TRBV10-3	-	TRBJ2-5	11	CAISAKETQYF	TGTGCCATCAGTGCCAAAGAGACCCAGTACTTC
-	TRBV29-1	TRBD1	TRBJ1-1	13	CSVRTGAVTEAFF	TGCAGCGTTCGTACAGGGGCGGTCACTGAAGCTTTCTTT
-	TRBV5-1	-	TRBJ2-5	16	CASSLTGTPSQETQYF	TGCGCCAGCAGCCTGACCGGGACACCTTCTCAAGAGACCCAGTACTTC
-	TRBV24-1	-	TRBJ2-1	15	CATSDGSNRIHEQFF	TGTGCCACCAGTGATGGGAGCAACAGGATCCATGAGCAGTTCTTC
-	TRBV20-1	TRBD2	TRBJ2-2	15	CSARVAGGNTGELFF	TGCAGTGCTAGGGTAGCGGGGGGGAACACCGGGGAGCTGTTTTTT
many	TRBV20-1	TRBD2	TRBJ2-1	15	CSARPSGVQYNEQFF	TGCAGTGCTCGACCGAGCGGGGTACAATACAATGAGCAGTTCTTC
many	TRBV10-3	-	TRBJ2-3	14	CAISVGVSTDTQYF	TGTGCCATCAGTGTGGGAGTTAGCACAGATACGCAGTATTTT
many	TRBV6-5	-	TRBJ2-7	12	CASSEMPDEQYF	TGTGCCAGCAGCGAAATGCCCGACGAGCAGTACTTC
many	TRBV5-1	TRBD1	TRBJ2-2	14	CASSPRTGTGELFF	TGCGCCAGCAGCCCAAGGACAGGGACCGGGGAGCTGTTTTTT
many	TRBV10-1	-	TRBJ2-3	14	CASSGEGLTDTQYF	TGCGCCAGCAGTGGAGAGGGTCTCACAGATACGCAGTATTTT
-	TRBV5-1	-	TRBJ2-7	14	CASSLDASSYEQYF	TGCGCCAGCAGCTTGGACGCCTCCTCCTACGAGCAGTACTTC
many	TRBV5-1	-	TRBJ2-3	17	CASSLSRGGGGTDTQYF	TGCGCCAGCAGCCTAAGCCGGGGCGGCGGGGGCACAGATACGCAGTATTTT
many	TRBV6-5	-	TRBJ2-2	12	CASSQNTGELFF	TGTGCCAGCAGTCAAAACACCGGGGAGCTGTTTTTT
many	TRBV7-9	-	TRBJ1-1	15	CASSLFGPLDTEAFF	TGTGCCAGCAGCCTGTTTGGACCCTTAGACACTGAAGCTTTCTTT
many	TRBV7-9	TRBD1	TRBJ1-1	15	CASSLTGGRSTEAFF	TGTGCCAGCAGCCTGACAGGGGGGCGTTCGACTGAAGCTTTCTTT
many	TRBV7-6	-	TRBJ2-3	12	CASSPVGDTQYF	TGTGCCAGCAGCCCGGTTGGGGATACGCAGTATTTT
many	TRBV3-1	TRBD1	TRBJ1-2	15	CASSPRDRPNYGYTF	TGTGCCAGCAGCCCCCGGGACAGGCCGAACTATGGCTACACCTTC
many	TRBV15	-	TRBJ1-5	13	CATSPGNNQPQHF	TGTGCCACCAGTCCAGGGAACAATCAGCCCCAGCATTTT
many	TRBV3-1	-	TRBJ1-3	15	CASSAFRESGNTIYF	TGTGCCAGCAGCGCCTTCAGAGAGTCTGGAAACACCATATATTTT
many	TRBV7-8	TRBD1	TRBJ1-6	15	CASSSGQYYNSPLHF	TGTGCCAGCAGCTCGGGACAGTACTATAATTCACCCCTCCACTTT